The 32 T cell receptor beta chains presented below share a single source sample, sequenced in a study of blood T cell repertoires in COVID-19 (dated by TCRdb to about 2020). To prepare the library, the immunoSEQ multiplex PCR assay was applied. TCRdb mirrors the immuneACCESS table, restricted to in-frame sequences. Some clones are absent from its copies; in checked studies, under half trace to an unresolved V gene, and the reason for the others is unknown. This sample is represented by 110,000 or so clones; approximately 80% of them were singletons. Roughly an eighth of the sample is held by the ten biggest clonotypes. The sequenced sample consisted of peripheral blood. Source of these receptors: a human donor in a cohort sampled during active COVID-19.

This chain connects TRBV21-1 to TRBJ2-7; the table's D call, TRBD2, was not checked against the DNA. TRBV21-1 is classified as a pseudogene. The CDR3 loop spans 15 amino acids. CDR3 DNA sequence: TGTGCCAGCAGGGAGATCCCCAATAGCGTATACGAGCAGTACTTC. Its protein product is CASREIPNSVYEQYF.

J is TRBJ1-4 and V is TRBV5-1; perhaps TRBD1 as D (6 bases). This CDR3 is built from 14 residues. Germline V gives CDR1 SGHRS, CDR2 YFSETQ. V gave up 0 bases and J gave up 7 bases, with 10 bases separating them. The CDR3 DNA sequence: TGCGCCAGCAGCTTGGCAGGGGAACGTGAAAAACTGTTTTTT. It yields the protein CASSLAGEREKLFF.

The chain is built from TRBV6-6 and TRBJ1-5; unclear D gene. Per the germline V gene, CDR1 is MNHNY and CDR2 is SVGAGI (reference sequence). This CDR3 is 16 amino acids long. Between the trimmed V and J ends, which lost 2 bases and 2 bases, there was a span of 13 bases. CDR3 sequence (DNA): TGTGCCAGCAGTTACCAGGCAGACCTTGGCAATCAGCCCCAGCATTTT. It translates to CASSYQADLGNQPQHF.

The CDR3 protein is CATSAAVSRVKNYNEQFF. The CDR3 DNA reads TGTGCCACCAGTGCTGCGGTGTCCAGAGTAAAAAATTACAATGAGCAGTTCTTC. The J gene is TRBJ2-1, the V gene TRBV24-1, with unresolved D. The V end lost 5 bases, the J end lost 4 bases, and 23 bases lay between the germline ends. The CDR3 consists of 18 residues. Germline values: CDR1 KGHDR, CDR2 SFDVKD.

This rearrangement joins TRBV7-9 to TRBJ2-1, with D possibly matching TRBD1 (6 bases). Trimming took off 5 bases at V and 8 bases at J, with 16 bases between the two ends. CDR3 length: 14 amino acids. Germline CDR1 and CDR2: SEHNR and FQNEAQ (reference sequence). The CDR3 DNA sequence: TGTGCCAGCAGCACCAGTCAGACAGGCCATGAGCAGTTCTTC. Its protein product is CASSTSQTGHEQFF.

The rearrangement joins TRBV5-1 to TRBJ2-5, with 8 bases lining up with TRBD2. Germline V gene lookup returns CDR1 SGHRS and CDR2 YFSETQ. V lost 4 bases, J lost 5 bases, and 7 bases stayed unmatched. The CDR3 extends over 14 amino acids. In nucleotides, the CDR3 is TGCGCCAGCAGCCCACGGGGGGGCCCGGAGACCCAGTACTTC. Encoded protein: CASSPRGGPETQYF.

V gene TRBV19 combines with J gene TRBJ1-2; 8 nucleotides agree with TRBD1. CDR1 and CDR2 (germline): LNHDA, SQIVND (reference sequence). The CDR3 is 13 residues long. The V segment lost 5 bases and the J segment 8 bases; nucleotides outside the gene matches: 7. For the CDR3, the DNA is TGTGCCAGTAGTCTAAACTCAGGGGGCGGCTACACCTTC. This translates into CASSLNSGGGYTF.

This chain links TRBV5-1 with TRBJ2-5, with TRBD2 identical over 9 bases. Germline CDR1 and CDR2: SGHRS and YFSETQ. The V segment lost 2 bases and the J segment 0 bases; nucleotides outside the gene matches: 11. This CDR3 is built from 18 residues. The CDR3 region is CASSLALAGLTYQETQYF. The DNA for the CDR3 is TGCGCCAGCAGCTTAGCCCTAGCGGGGCTCACGTACCAAGAGACCCAGTACTTC.

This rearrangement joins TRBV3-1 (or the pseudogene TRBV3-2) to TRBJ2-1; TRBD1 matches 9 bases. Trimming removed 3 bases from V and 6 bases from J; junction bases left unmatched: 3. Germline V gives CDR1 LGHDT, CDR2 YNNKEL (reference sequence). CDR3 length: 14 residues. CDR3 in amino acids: CASSHGQGCNEQFF. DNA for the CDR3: TGTGCCAGCAGCCACGGACAGGGGTGCAATGAGCAGTTCTTC.

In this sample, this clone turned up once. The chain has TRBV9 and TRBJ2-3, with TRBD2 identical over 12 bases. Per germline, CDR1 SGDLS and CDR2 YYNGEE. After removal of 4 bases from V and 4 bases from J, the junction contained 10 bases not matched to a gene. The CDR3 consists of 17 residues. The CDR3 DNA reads TGTGCCAGCAGCCCCCCAGGCCTAGCGGGGGGGGCAGATACGCAGTATTTT. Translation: CASSPPGLAGGADTQYF.

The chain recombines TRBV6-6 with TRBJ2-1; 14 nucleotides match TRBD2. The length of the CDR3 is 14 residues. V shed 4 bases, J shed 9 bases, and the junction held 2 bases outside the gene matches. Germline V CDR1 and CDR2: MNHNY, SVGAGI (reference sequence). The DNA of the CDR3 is TGTGCCAGCAGTTTAGGGACTAGCGGGGGTGAGCAGTTCTTC. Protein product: CASSLGTSGGEQFF.

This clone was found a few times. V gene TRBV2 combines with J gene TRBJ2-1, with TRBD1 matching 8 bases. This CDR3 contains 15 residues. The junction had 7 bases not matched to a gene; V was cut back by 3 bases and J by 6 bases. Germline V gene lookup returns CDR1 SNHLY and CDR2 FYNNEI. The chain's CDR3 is CASSDLDRDPNEQFF. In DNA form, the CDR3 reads TGTGCCAGCAGTGATTTGGACAGGGATCCCAATGAGCAGTTCTTC.

For the CDR3, the DNA is TGTGCCACCAGCAGAGTGCGTAGCGGGGGGGAAGAGACCCAGTACTTC. This sequence encodes CATSRVRSGGEETQYF. The genes are TRBV15 and TRBJ2-5; 11 nucleotides align to TRBD2. CDR3 size: 16 residues. Trimming at V came to 1 base and at J to 3 bases, leaving 4 bases not matched to a gene. The germline gives CDR1 LNHNV, CDR2 YYDKDF (reference sequence).

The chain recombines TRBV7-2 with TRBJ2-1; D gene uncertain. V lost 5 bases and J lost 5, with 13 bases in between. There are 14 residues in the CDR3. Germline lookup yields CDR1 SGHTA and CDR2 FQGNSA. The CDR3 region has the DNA TGTGCCAGCAGCCACGCCCCAGAAAACAATGAGCAGTTCTTC. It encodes CASSHAPENNEQFF.

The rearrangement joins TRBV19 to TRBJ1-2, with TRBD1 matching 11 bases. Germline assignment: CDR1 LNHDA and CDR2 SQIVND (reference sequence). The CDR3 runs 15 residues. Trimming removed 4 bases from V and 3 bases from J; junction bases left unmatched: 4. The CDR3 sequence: CASSKAGQGDYGYTF. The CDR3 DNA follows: TGTGCCAGTAGTAAAGCGGGACAGGGGGACTATGGCTACACCTTC.

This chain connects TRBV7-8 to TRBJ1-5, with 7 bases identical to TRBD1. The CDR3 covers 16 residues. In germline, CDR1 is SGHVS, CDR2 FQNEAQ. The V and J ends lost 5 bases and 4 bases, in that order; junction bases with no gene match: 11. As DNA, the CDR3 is TGTGCCAGCAGCCCCCCCGGGACAGAGCGGAATCAGCCCCAGCATTTT. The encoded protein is CASSPPGTERNQPQHF.

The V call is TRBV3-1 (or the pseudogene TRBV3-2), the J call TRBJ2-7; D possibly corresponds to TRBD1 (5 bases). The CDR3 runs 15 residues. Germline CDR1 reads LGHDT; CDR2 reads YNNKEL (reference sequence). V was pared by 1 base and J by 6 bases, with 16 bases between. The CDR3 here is CASSQGPQGWGEQYF. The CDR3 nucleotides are TGTGCCAGCAGCCAAGGGCCCCAGGGTTGGGGCGAGCAGTACTTC.

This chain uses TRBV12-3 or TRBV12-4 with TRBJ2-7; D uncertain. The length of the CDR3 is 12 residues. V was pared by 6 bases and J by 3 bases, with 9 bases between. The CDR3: CASSSRIYEQYF. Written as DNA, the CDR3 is TGTGCCAGCAGCTCGAGGATCTACGAGCAGTACTTC.

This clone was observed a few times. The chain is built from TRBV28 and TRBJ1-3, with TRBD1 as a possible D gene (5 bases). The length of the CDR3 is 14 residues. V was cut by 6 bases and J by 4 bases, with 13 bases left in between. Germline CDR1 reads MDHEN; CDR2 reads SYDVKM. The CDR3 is CASSTTASGNTIYF. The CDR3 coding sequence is TGTGCCAGCAGCACGACAGCTTCAGGAAACACCATATATTTT.

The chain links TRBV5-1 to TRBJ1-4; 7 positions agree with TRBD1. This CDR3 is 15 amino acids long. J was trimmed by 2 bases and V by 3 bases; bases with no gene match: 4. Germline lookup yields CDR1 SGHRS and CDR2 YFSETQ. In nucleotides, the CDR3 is TGCGCCAGCAGCTACTGGGACAGCACTAATGAAAAACTGTTTTTT. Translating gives CASSYWDSTNEKLFF.

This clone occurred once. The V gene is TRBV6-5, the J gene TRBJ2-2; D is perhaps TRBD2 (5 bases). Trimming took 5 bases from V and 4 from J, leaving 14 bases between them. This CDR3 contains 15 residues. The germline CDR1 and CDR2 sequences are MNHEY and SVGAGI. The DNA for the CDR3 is TGTGCCAGCAGTACCGGAGGAGGAGGCACCGGGGAGCTGTTTTTT. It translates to CASSTGGGGTGELFF.

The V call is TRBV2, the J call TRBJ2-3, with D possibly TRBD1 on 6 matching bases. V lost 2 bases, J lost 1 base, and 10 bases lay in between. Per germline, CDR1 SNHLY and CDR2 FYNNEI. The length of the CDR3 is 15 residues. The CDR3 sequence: CASSESAGGTDTQYF. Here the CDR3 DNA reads TGTGCCAGCAGTGAATCGGCAGGGGGCACAGATACGCAGTATTTT.

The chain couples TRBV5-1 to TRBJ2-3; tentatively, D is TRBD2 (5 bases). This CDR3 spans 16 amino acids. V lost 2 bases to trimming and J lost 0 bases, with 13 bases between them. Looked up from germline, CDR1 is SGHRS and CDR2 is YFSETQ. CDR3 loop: CASSFSGEWSTDTQYF. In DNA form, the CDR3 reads TGCGCCAGCAGCTTTTCCGGGGAGTGGAGCACAGATACGCAGTATTTT. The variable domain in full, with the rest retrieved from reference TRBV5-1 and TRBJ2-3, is KAGVTQTPRYLIKTRGQQVTLSCSPISGHRSVSWYQQTPGQGLQFLFEYFSETQRNKGNFPGRFSGRQFSNSRSEMNVSTLELGDSALYLCASSFSGEWSTDTQYFGPGTRLTVL.

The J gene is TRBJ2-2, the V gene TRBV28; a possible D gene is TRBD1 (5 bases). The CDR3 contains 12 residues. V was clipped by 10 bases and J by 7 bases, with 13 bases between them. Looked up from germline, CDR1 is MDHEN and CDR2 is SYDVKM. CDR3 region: CATSGYGGELFF. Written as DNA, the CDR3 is TGTGCCACCTCAGGGTATGGCGGGGAGCTGTTTTTT.

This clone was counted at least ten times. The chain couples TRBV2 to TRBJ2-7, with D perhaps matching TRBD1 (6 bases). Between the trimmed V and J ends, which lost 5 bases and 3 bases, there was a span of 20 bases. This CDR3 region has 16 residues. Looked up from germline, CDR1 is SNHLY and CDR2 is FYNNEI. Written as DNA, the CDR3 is TGTGCCAGCAGTCAGGGACACACGATGGGGATCTACGAGCAGTACTTC. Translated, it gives CASSQGHTMGIYEQYF.

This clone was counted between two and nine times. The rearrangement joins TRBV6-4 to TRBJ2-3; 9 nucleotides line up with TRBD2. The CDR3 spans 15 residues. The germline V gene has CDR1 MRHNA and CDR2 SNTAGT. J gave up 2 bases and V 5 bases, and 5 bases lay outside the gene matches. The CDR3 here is CASSRAGGHTDTQYF. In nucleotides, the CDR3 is TGTGCCAGCAGTAGAGCGGGGGGACACACAGATACGCAGTATTTT.

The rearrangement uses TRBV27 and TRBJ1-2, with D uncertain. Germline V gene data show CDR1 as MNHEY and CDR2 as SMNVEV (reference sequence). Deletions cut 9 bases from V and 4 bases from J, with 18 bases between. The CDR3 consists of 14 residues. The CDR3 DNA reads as TGTGCCAGGCAACGCGCAGGAAACATCTATGGCTACACCTTC. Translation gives CARQRAGNIYGYTF.

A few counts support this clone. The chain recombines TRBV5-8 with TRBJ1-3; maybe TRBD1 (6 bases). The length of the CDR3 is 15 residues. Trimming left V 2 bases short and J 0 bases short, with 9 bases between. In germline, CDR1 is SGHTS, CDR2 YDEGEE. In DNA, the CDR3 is TGTGCCAGCAGCTTTCGGACAGCCTCTGGAAACACCATATATTTT. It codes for CASSFRTASGNTIYF.

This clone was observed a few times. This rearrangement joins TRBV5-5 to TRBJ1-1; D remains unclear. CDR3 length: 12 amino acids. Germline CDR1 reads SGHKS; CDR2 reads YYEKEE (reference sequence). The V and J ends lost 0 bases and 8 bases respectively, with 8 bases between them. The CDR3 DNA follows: TGTGCCAGCAGCTTGGTACGCAGAGAAGCTTTCTTT. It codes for CASSLVRREAFF. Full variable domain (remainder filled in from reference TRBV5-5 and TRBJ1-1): DAGVTQSPTHLIKTRGQQVTLRCSPISGHKSVSWYQQVLGQGPQFIFQYYEKEERGRGNFPDRFSARQFPNYSSELNVNALLLGDSALYLCASSLVRREAFFGQGTRLTVV.

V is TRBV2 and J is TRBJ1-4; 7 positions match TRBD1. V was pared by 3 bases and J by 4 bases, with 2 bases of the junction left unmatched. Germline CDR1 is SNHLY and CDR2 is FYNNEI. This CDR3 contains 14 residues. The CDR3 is CASSEDRHNEKLFF. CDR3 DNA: TGTGCCAGCAGTGAGGACAGGCATAATGAAAAACTGTTTTTT.

The CDR3 nucleotides are TGTGCCAGCAGTCAAGTTTGGGCCTTAGTGGGGCCGTACTTC. As protein: CASSQVWALVGPYF. The V call is TRBV6-6, the J call TRBJ2-7, with D maybe TRBD1 (5 bases). Deletions cut 5 bases from V and 12 bases from J, with 23 bases between. The CDR3 extends over 14 amino acids. The germline gives CDR1 MNHNY, CDR2 SVGAGI (reference sequence).

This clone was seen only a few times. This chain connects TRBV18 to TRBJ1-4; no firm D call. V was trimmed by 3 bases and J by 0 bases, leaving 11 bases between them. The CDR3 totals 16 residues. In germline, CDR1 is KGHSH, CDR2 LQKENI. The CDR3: CASSPRRAATNEKLFF. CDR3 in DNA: TGTGCCAGCTCACCGCGGCGGGCTGCAACTAATGAAAAACTGTTTTTT.